These 16 T cell receptor beta chains were all obtained from the same sample, sequenced in a study of cytomegalovirus exposure and HLA in healthy donors. PCR employed 60 Vbeta and 13 Jbeta primers. TCRdb's table, derived via immunoSEQ multiplex PCR, lists solely in-frame clones and lacks some. The sample has hundreds of thousands of clones, approximately 68% seen once. The sequencing sample was made of PBMCs. These receptors originate from a woman under 40 in good health and CMV-seronegative.

This sequence joins TRBV2 and TRBJ2-2, with TRBD2 identical over 7 bases. Per germline, CDR1 SNHLY and CDR2 FYNNEI. With 3 bases clipped from V and 6 bases from J, the junction kept 16 bases outside the gene matches. This CDR3 has 18 amino acids. CDR3 region: CASSDFGMGPRGAGELFF. The CDR3 DNA sequence: TGTGCCAGCAGTGATTTCGGTATGGGCCCTCGGGGGGCCGGGGAGCTGTTTTTT.

V is TRBV30 and J is TRBJ1-1; weak D call: TRBD1 (5 bases). The CDR3 length is 12 residues. Trimming stripped 3 bases from V and 4 bases from J, with 9 bases between. In germline, CDR1 is GTSNPN, CDR2 SVGIG (reference sequence). Here the CDR3 reads CAWRLGRTEAFF. CDR3 nucleotides: TGTGCCTGGAGGCTGGGGCGCACTGAAGCTTTCTTT.

The chain employs TRBV2 and TRBJ1-4; 7 bases are a match to TRBD1. Looked up from germline, CDR1 is SNHLY and CDR2 is FYNNEI. The CDR3 runs 19 residues. Unmatched junction bases numbered 29, after V lost 11 bases and J lost 8 bases. CDR3 nucleotides: TGTGCCGTCAAACAGGGTTCGGGGACAGTAGGGCGGATATACGAAAAACTGTTTTTT. Translated, it gives CAVKQGSGTVGRIYEKLFF.

The chain joins TRBV15 to TRBJ2-4, with 10 bases that match TRBD1. The CDR3 has 21 residues. With 3 bases clipped from V and 0 bases from J, the junction kept 17 bases outside the gene matches. Germline CDR1 is LNHNV and CDR2 is YYDKDF (reference sequence). CDR3 region: CATSSAKRDRGSWLAKNIQYF. In DNA form, the CDR3 reads TGTGCCACCAGCAGCGCAAAACGGGACAGGGGTTCTTGGCTAGCCAAAAACATTCAGTACTTC.

V gene TRBV11-1 combines with J gene TRBJ2-2; 7 positions agree with TRBD2. CDR1 is SGHAT, CDR2 FQDESV, per germline (reference sequence). This CDR3 has 15 residues. V was clipped by 0 bases and J by 7 bases; unmatched bases: 5. CDR3 sequence reads: CASSLAGLDYGELFF. For the CDR3, the DNA is TGTGCCAGCAGCTTAGCAGGACTAGACTACGGGGAGCTGTTTTTT.

J is TRBJ2-1 and V is TRBV6-5; TRBD2 matches 11 bases. The CDR3 totals 15 residues. V was pared by 0 bases and J by 5 bases, with 0 bases of the junction left unmatched. Germline CDR1 MNHEY, CDR2 SVGAGI. CDR3 coding DNA: TGTGCCAGCAGTTACTCTAGCGGGGGGGACAATGAGCAGTTCTTC. Its protein is CASSYSSGGDNEQFF.

The chain links TRBV5-5 to TRBJ1-2, with D uncertain. Trimming cost V 4 bases and J 4 bases, with 14 bases left between them. Germline values: CDR1 SGHKS, CDR2 YYEKEE (reference sequence). This CDR3 is 14 amino acids long. The CDR3 here is CASSPYSRVYGYTF. Written as DNA, the CDR3 is TGTGCCAGCAGCCCGTACTCTCGGGTCTATGGCTACACCTTC.

The V call is TRBV5-1, the J call TRBJ2-7; tentative D call: TRBD1 (6 bases). This CDR3 has 13 amino acids. The germline V gene encodes CDR1 SGHRS and CDR2 YFSETQ. The germline V and J ends were trimmed by 2 bases and 2 bases, with 8 bases remaining between them. As DNA, the CDR3 is TGCGCCAGCAGCTTAACAGGGCCCTACGAGCAGTACTTC. Translated: CASSLTGPYEQYF.

The rearrangement joins TRBV6-1 to TRBJ2-5, with D perhaps TRBD2 (5 bases). The CDR3 consists of 14 residues. The germline V gene has CDR1 MNHNS and CDR2 SASEGT. V lost 6 bases, J lost 1 base, and 12 bases lay in between. This CDR3 reads CASSLRDFQETQYF. In DNA, the CDR3 is TGTGCCAGCAGCCTACGGGATTTCCAAGAGACCCAGTACTTC.

The chain uses TRBV7-3 and TRBJ2-7; D might be TRBD2 (6 bases). CDR1 is SGHTA, CDR2 FQGTGA, per germline. The V and J ends lost 1 base and 0 bases respectively, with 13 bases between them. The CDR3 runs 16 residues. CDR3 DNA sequence: TGTGCCAGCAGCTTAATCTATGGGACTCTCTCCTACGAGCAGTACTTC. It yields the protein CASSLIYGTLSYEQYF.

This clone occurred once. The rearrangement links TRBV29-1 to TRBJ1-6; no reliable D call. The CDR3 loop spans 14 amino acids. Germline V gene sequence: CDR1 SQVTM, CDR2 ANQGSEA. Trimming shortened V by 3 bases and J by 6 bases, and 12 bases separated the two germline ends. The CDR3 sequence is CSVERAAVNSPLHF. The CDR3 region has the DNA TGCAGCGTTGAGAGAGCGGCCGTTAATTCACCCCTCCACTTT.

This chain uses TRBV6-4 with TRBJ2-7, with D possibly matching TRBD2 (6 bases). Between the trimmed V and J ends, which lost 8 bases and 3 bases, there was a span of 14 bases. Germline V gives CDR1 MRHNA, CDR2 SNTAGT. CDR3 length equals 13 residues. This CDR3 is CASQGRLDYEQYF. In DNA, the CDR3 is TGTGCCAGCCAAGGTAGACTAGACTACGAGCAGTACTTC.

The chain links TRBV30 to TRBJ1-4; D possibly corresponds to TRBD1 (6 bases). Trimming left V 3 bases short and J 4 bases short, with 15 bases between. The CDR3 has 15 amino acids. Germline CDR1 GTSNPN, CDR2 SVGIG (reference sequence). DNA of the CDR3: TGTGCCTGGAGCCCGCTGGGCAGGGGTAATGAAAAACTGTTTTTT. Protein sequence: CAWSPLGRGNEKLFF. The variable domain in full, completed from reference TRBV30 and TRBJ1-4, reads SQTIHQWPATLVQPVGSPLSLECTVEGTSNPNLYWYRQAAGRGLQLLFYSVGIGQISSEVPQNLSASRPQDRQFILSSKKLLLSDSGFYLCAWSPLGRGNEKLFFGSGTQLSVL.

The chain uses TRBV5-8 and TRBJ1-2; a weak D match, TRBD1 (6 bases). V lost 4 bases and J lost 6, with 16 bases in between. Germline loops: CDR1 SGHTS, CDR2 YDEGEE. The CDR3 loop spans 14 amino acids. For the CDR3, the DNA is TGTGCCAGCAGCCCCCAGAGGGGGAATCATGGCTACACCTTC. This encodes CASSPQRGNHGYTF.

The gene calls are TRBV6-1 and TRBJ1-2; 11 bases match TRBD1. The ends lost 4 bases at V and 2 bases at J; junction bases unmatched: 9. The CDR3 length is 17 residues. Germline V gene sequence: CDR1 MNHNS, CDR2 SASEGT. DNA of the CDR3: TGTGCCAGCAGTGCCGAGGGGACAGGGGGAGTGAACTATGGCTACACCTTC. Encoded protein: CASSAEGTGGVNYGYTF.

The chain joins TRBV11-2 to TRBJ1-3, with 8 bases matching TRBD1. CDR3 length: 17 amino acids. In germline, CDR1 is SGHAT, CDR2 FQNNGV. With 2 bases clipped from V and 5 bases from J, the junction kept 11 bases outside the gene matches. CDR3 region: CASSLWDRNFIRNTIYF. The CDR3 DNA is TGTGCCAGCAGCTTATGGGACAGGAATTTTATTAGAAACACCATATATTTT.